The clone carrying this TCR beta chain was seen just once. Only in-frame clones appear in the TCRdb table, and some are missing; sequencing was by immunoSEQ multiplex PCR. The table has about 110,000 clones, about 85% seen once. With V trimmed by 8 bases and J by 4 bases, 5 bases remained unmatched. This CDR3 is built from 14 residues. Germline CDR1 reads MNHEY; CDR2 reads SVGAGI. The data stem from a study of blood T cell repertoires in COVID-19. The clonotype originates from a woman in her 70s with acute or convalescent COVID-19. The chain links TRBV6-5 to TRBJ2-7, with 13 nucleotides matching TRBD2. The sequencing input was peripheral blood. The CDR3 loop reads CASRWTSGSYEQYF. The CDR3 region has the DNA TGTGCCAGCCGTTGGACTAGCGGGAGTTACGAGCAGTACTTC.